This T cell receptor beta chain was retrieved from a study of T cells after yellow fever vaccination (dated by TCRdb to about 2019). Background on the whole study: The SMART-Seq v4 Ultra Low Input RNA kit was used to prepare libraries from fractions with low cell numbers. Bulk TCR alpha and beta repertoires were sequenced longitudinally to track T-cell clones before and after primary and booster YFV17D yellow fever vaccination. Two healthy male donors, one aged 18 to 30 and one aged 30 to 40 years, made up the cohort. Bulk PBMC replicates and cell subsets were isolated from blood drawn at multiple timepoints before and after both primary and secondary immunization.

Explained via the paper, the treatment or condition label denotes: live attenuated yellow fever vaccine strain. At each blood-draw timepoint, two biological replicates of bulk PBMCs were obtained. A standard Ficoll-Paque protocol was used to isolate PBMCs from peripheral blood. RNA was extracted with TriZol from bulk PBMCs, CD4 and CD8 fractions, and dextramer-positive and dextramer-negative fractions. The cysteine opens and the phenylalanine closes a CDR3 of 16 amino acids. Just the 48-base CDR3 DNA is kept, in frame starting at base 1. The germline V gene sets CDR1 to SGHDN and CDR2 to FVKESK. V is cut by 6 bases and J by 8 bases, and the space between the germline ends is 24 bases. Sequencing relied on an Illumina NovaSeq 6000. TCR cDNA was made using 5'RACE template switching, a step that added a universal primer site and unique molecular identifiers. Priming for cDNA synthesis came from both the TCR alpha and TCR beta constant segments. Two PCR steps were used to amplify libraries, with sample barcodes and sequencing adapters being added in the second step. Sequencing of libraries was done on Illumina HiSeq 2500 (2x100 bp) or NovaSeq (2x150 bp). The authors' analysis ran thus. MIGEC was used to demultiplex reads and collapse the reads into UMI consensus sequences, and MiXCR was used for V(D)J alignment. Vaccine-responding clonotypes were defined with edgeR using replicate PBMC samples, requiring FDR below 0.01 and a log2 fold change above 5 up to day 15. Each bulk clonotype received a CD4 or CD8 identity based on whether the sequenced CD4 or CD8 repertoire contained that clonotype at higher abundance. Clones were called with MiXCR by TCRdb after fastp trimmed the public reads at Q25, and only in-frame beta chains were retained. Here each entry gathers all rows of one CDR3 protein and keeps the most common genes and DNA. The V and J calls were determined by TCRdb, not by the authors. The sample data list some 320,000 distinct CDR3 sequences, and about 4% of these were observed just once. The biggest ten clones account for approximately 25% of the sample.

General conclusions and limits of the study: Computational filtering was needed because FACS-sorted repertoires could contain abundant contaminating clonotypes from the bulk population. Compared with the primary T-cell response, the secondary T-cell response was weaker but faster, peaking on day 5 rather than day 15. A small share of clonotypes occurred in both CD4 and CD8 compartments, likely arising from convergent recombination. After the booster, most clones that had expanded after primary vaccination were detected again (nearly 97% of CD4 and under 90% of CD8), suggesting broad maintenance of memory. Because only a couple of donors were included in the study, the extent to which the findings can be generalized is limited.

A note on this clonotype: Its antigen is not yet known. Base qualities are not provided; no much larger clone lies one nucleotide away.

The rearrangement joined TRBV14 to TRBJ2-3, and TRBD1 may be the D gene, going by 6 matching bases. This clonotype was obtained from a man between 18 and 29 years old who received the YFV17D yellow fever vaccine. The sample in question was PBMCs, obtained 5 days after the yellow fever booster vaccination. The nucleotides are TGTGCCAGCAGGCCAAGAGGGGACACAAACTACGGTACGCAGTATTTT. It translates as CASRPRGDTNYGTQYF.